This entry lists 16 T cell receptor beta chains sequenced from one sample in a study of blood T cell repertoires in COVID-19. TCRdb keeps only in-frame clones here, not all; method: immunoSEQ multiplex PCR. The profile shows 180,000 or so clones, around 85% of them singletons. The sequenced sample was peripheral blood. The origin of the receptors is a woman aged 60 to 75 with acute or convalescent COVID-19.

This chain links TRBV24-1 with TRBJ1-5; 8 bases map to TRBD1. Germline values: CDR1 KGHDR, CDR2 SFDVKD. The CDR3 length is 15 residues. V shed 5 bases and J 6 bases; nucleotides not matched to a gene: 8. This chain's CDR3 is CATSAGPGGVQPQHF. For the CDR3, the DNA is TGTGCCACCAGTGCCGGTCCAGGGGGCGTTCAGCCCCAGCATTTT.

The rearrangement links TRBV28 to TRBJ2-2; D possibly corresponds to TRBD2 (5 bases). Per germline, CDR1 MDHEN and CDR2 SYDVKM. This CDR3 is built from 13 residues. The V end was cut by 2 bases, the J end by 4 bases, with 5 bases between. The CDR3 loop reads CASSLRGTGELFF. In DNA form, the CDR3 reads TGTGCCAGCAGTTTACGGGGCACCGGGGAGCTGTTTTTT.

The chain links TRBV27 to TRBJ2-1; 8 positions match TRBD1. There are 15 residues in the CDR3. Germline V gives CDR1 MNHEY, CDR2 SMNVEV (reference sequence). The J segment lost 8 bases and the V segment lost 3 bases, leaving 9 bases of the junction unmatched. CDR3: CASSFYTGQVYEQFF. CDR3 nucleotides: TGTGCCAGCAGTTTCTACACGGGACAGGTTTATGAGCAGTTCTTC.

The chain has TRBV5-4 and TRBJ2-1, with 13 positions matching TRBD2. V was clipped by 4 bases and J by 7 bases; unmatched bases: 5. This CDR3 is built from 15 residues. CDR1 and CDR2 from the germline V gene are SGHNT and YYREEE (reference sequence). The CDR3 sequence is CASSPGLAGVNEQFF. CDR3 nucleotide sequence: TGTGCCAGCAGCCCCGGACTAGCGGGAGTAAATGAGCAGTTCTTC.

This clone was seen only once. V and J are TRBV24-1 and TRBJ2-1; TRBD2 matches at 12 bases. Germline lookup yields CDR1 KGHDR and CDR2 SFDVKD. The CDR3 is 16 amino acids. Losses at the gene ends were 5 bases for V and 4 bases for J; bases not matched to a gene: 5. Written as DNA, the CDR3 is TGTGCCACCAGTGGGGGGACTAGCGGGTGGTACAATGAGCAGTTCTTC. Translated: CATSGGTSGWYNEQFF.

The V call is TRBV13, the J call TRBJ2-1, with 15 bases lining up with TRBD2. Germline V lookup: CDR1 PRHDT, CDR2 FYEKMQ (reference sequence). There are 17 residues in the CDR3. V gave up 4 bases and J gave up 2 bases; unmatched junction bases: 3. In nucleotides, the CDR3 is TGTGCCAGCAGCTCAAGGACTAGCGGGAGGGCCTACAATGAGCAGTTCTTC. This translates into CASSSRTSGRAYNEQFF.

V and J are TRBV10-3 and TRBJ2-1; D is perhaps TRBD1 (6 bases). V lost 5 bases and J 0 bases, leaving 17 bases between the germline ends. The germline gives CDR1 ENHRY, CDR2 SYGVKD. The CDR3 loop spans 17 amino acids. As DNA, the CDR3 is TGTGCCATCAGTCTCTCTACAACAGGGAGCTCCTACAATGAGCAGTTCTTC. Its translation is CAISLSTTGSSYNEQFF.

The chain uses TRBV2 and TRBJ2-3, with 8 nucleotides matching TRBD2. Germline V CDR1 and CDR2: SNHLY, FYNNEI. J lost 2 bases, V lost 7 bases, and 5 bases had no gene match. The CDR3 has 14 residues. The DNA of the CDR3 is TGTGCCAGCAACTTAGCGGGACCCACAGATACGCAGTATTTT. The encoded protein is CASNLAGPTDTQYF.

This chain links TRBV4-2 with TRBJ2-1; 7 nucleotides agree with TRBD1. V lost 2 bases and J lost 5; bases outside the gene matches: 6. Germline lookup yields CDR1 LGHNA and CDR2 YNFKEQ. The CDR3 length is 15 residues. The CDR3 DNA is TGTGCCAGCAGCCAATGGGTACAGGGGAACAATGAGCAGTTCTTC. Its protein product is CASSQWVQGNNEQFF.

V gene TRBV3-1 (or the pseudogene TRBV3-2) combines with J gene TRBJ1-1, with TRBD1 matching over 7 bases. The CDR3 consists of 14 residues. The V and J ends lost 6 bases and 5 bases, in that order; junction bases with no gene match: 9. Germline CDR1 is LGHDT and CDR2 is YNNKEL (reference sequence). CDR3 residues: CASSPTGPLTEAFF. DNA of the CDR3: TGTGCCAGCAGTCCGACAGGGCCATTGACTGAAGCTTTCTTT.

V is TRBV6-1 and J is TRBJ2-3, with 12 bases that match TRBD2. V trimming: 2 bases; J trimming: 3 bases; junction bases outside the gene matches: 6. This CDR3 contains 17 residues. The germline CDR1 and CDR2 sequences are MNHNS and SASEGT. The CDR3 reads CASSEPRLAGVTDTQYF. The CDR3 region has the DNA TGTGCCAGCAGTGAACCGAGACTAGCGGGAGTTACAGATACGCAGTATTTT.

This chain connects TRBV6-5 to TRBJ2-5; 7 nucleotides agree with TRBD1. The J segment lost 4 bases and the V segment lost 8 bases, leaving 7 bases of the junction unmatched. Germline V gene sequence: CDR1 MNHEY, CDR2 SVGAGI. The CDR3 has 13 residues. The CDR3 sequence is CASGYSGGETQYF. CDR3 bases: TGTGCCAGCGGATACTCAGGGGGAGAGACCCAGTACTTC.

V usage is TRBV13 and J usage is TRBJ2-3, with 7 bases fitting TRBD2. Germline V gene data show CDR1 as PRHDT and CDR2 as FYEKMQ (reference sequence). CDR3 length equals 15 residues. V shed 0 bases, J shed 1 base, and the junction held 1 base outside the gene matches. The CDR3 loop is CASSLGLAGTDTQYF. As DNA, the CDR3 is TGTGCCAGCAGCTTAGGCCTAGCGGGCACAGATACGCAGTATTTT.

The chain joins TRBV7-9 to TRBJ2-2, with D possibly being TRBD2 (6 bases). The CDR3 is made up of 18 amino acids. V lost 5 bases and J lost 4, with 23 bases in between. Germline loops: CDR1 SEHNR, CDR2 FQNEAQ (reference sequence). The CDR3 loop reads CASSRGGGTPRSTGELFF. CDR3 DNA sequence: TGTGCCAGCAGCCGGGGAGGAGGGACCCCGAGGTCCACCGGGGAGCTGTTTTTT.

V usage is TRBV19 and J usage is TRBJ2-1; 7 bases align to TRBD2. This CDR3 has 15 residues. Germline assignment: CDR1 LNHDA and CDR2 SQIVND (reference sequence). V was pared by 6 bases and J by 5 bases, with 10 bases of the junction left unmatched. This CDR3 is CASSLRREYHNEQFF. CDR3 nucleotide sequence: TGTGCCAGTAGCCTCAGGCGGGAGTACCACAATGAGCAGTTCTTC.

The V call is TRBV5-6, the J call TRBJ1-2; maybe TRBD1 (6 bases). Germline CDR1 is SGHDT and CDR2 is YYEEEE. The V gene lost 0 bases and the J gene lost 8 bases, with 14 bases spanning the gap. The CDR3 is 14 residues long. The CDR3 DNA follows: TGTGCCAGCAGCTTGGGGGCAGGGGTCTACGGCTACACCTTC. It yields the protein CASSLGAGVYGYTF.